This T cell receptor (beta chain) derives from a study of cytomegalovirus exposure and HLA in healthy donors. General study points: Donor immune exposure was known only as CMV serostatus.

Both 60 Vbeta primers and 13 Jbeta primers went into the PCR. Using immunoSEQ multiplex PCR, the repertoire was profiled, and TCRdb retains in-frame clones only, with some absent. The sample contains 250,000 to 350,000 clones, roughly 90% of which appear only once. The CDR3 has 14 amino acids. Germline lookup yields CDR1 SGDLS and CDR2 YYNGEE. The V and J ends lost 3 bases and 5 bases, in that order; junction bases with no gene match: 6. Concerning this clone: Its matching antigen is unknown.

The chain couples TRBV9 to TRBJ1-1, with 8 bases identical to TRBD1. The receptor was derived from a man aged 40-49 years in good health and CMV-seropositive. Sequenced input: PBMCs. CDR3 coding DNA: TGTGCCAGCAGCGCTGGACAGGGAGGGACTGAAGCTTTCTTT. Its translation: CASSAGQGGTEAFF. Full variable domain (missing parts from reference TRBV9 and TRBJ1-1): DSGVTQTPKHLITATGQRVTLRCSPRSGDLSVYWYQQSLDQGLQFLIQYYNGEERAKGNILERFSAQQFPDLHSELNLSSLELGDSALYFCASSAGQGGTEAFFGQGTRLTVV.